This TCR beta chain comes out of a study of shared clonotypes between healthy human individuals. Study information: Ranging from 18 to 49 in age, donors were a couple of women and a few men.

Replicate PCRs run on sorted subsets employed roughly 190 ng DNA, roughly 30,000 T cell genomes. Authors' processing steps: ImmunoSEQ supplied junction-only sequences lacking quality scores, so filtering was different. Profiling relied on immunoSEQ multiplex PCR, and the TCRdb table lists in-frame clones only, not all of them. For V, J and clone size, that table is used; D and trimming come from the DNA. The sample carries roughly 2.6 million clones, approximately 92% recorded once. Deletions cut 4 bases from V and 7 bases from J, with 8 bases between. The germline V gene encodes CDR1 SGHDT and CDR2 YYEEEE. The length of the CDR3 is 12 residues.

The sequencing sample was made of naive CD4+ T cells sorted from blood. This sample's subset: CD45RA+ positively selected. The receptor was isolated from a man aged 18 to 29 in good health. The rearrangement links TRBV5-6 to TRBJ2-2; D is possibly TRBD2 (5 bases). The CDR3 spells CASSRRFGELFF. The CDR3, as DNA: TGTGCCAGCAGCCGGAGGTTCGGGGAGCTGTTTTTT.